This passage covers 19 T cell receptor beta chains from one sample sequenced in a study of shared clonotypes between healthy human individuals. Here immunoSEQ multiplex PCR was the method, and the copy in TCRdb shows in-frame clones only, minus some. The sample holds about 2.4 million clones, over 85% seen once. The sample taken for sequencing was naive CD4+ T cells from PBMCs. As to subset: CD45RA+ positively selected. These receptors all stem from a man aged 18-30 years in good health. Some clones in this sample may be carry-over from other donors' samples.

Notes on this clone: Additional DNA sequences in this sample encode the identical CDR3. V usage is TRBV5-1 and J usage is TRBJ2-7; 8 bases align to TRBD2. CDR3 length: 14 residues. J was trimmed by 2 bases and V by 4 bases; bases with no gene match: 5. Per the germline V gene, CDR1 is SGHRS and CDR2 is YFSETQ. CDR3 sequence reads: CASSPSGSPYEQYF. The CDR3 region has the DNA TGCGCCAGCAGCCCTAGCGGGTCCCCCTACGAGCAGTACTTC.

The V gene is TRBV6-5, the J gene TRBJ2-5, with 8 positions matching TRBD2. The J call is uncertain, as TRBJ2-7 better fits the DNA end. The germline V gene encodes CDR1 MNHEY and CDR2 SVGAGI. The CDR3 sequence is 13 residues long. CDR3 nucleotide sequence: TGTGCCAGCAGGTCTGGACTAGCAGGCGAGCAGTACTTC. Its protein is CASRSGLAGEQYF.

With respect to this clone: This sample includes further DNA sequences coding for the same CDR3. The V gene is TRBV20-1, the J gene TRBJ1-1; D may be TRBD1 (5 bases). In germline, CDR1 is DFQATT, CDR2 SNEGSKA (reference sequence). The CDR3 length is 11 residues. Trimming removed 6 bases at V and 6 bases at J, with 11 bases between. The CDR3, as DNA: TGCAGTGCCACCCGAGGGGCTGAAGCTTTCTTT. It encodes CSATRGAEAFF.

As concerns this clone: At one end, the junction sequence differs from germline, possibly due to a read error. V and J are TRBV7-2 and TRBJ1-3; tentatively, D is TRBD1 (6 bases). CDR1 is SGHTA, CDR2 FQGNSA, per germline. The CDR3 sequence is 15 residues long. CDR3 sequence: CASSLLGDAGDGGDF. The CDR3 coding sequence is TGTGCCAGCAGCTTGTTAGGGGACGCAGGGGATGGAGGAGATTTT.

This clone was picked up one time. V and J are TRBV5-4 and TRBJ2-2; maybe TRBD2 (6 bases). The V gene lost 3 bases and the J gene lost 5 bases, with 23 bases spanning the gap. This CDR3 contains 18 residues. Germline loops: CDR1 SGHNT, CDR2 YYREEE (reference sequence). CDR3 in DNA: TGTGCCAGCAGCTCCCCATTCTCCGCCGACGGACTAACCGGGGAGCTGTTTTTT. It is translated as CASSSPFSADGLTGELFF.

This clone was seen a few times. The genes are TRBV11-2 and TRBJ2-1; 8 nucleotides agree with TRBD2. J gave up 9 bases and V 4 bases, and 8 bases lay outside the gene matches. Germline CDR1 and CDR2: SGHAT and FQNNGV. The length of the CDR3 is 14 residues. DNA for the CDR3: TGTGCCAGCAGCTCTATATGGACTAGCCGTGAGCAGTTCTTC. Its protein is CASSSIWTSREQFF.

V and J are TRBV5-4 and TRBJ2-1; D gene ambiguous. The CDR3 is 15 amino acids. Germline V gene data show CDR1 as SGHNT and CDR2 as YYREEE (reference sequence). V dropped 1 base and J dropped 5 bases, with 13 bases sitting between them. CDR3 loop: CASSLLQLRDNEQFF. The CDR3 nucleotides are TGTGCCAGCAGCTTGTTACAACTTCGGGACAATGAGCAGTTCTTC.

Concerning this clone: Distinct nucleotide sequences in the sample also encode this CDR3. The V and J genes are TRBV5-4 and TRBJ2-7, with 8 bases fitting TRBD2. The CDR3 covers 14 residues. J gave up 3 bases and V 2 bases, and 4 bases lay outside the gene matches. Germline assignment: CDR1 SGHNT and CDR2 YYREEE (reference sequence). This CDR3 reads CASSLPAGGYEQYF. CDR3 sequence (DNA): TGTGCCAGCAGCTTACCCGCGGGAGGCTACGAGCAGTACTTC.

The chain joins TRBV30 to TRBJ2-7, with D perhaps TRBD1 (6 bases). CDR1 and CDR2 from the germline V gene are GTSNPN and SVGIG (reference sequence). Trimming cost V 1 base and J 4 bases, with 11 bases left between them. The CDR3 extends over 13 amino acids. The chain's CDR3 is CAWSAPRGYEQYF. CDR3 DNA: TGTGCCTGGAGTGCCCCCAGGGGTTACGAGCAGTACTTC.

This sequence joins TRBV2 and TRBJ1-2; D may be TRBD1 (6 bases). This CDR3 has 14 amino acids. V was pared by 5 bases and J by 3 bases, with 13 bases between. Germline-derived CDR1 and CDR2 are SNHLY and FYNNEI. The CDR3 region has the DNA TGTGCCAGCAGTTCACAGGGCGAGGACTATGGCTACACCTTC. It yields the protein CASSSQGEDYGYTF. The entire variable domain, with the rest obtained from reference TRBV2 and TRBJ1-2, is as follows: EPEVTQTPSHQVTQMGQEVILRCVPISNHLYFYWYRQILGQKVEFLVSFYNNEISEKSEIFDDQFSVERPDGSNFTLKIRSTKLEDSAMYFCASSSQGEDYGYTFGSGTRLTVV.

The gene calls are TRBV28 and TRBJ1-1; 8 bases line up with TRBD1. Losses at the gene ends were 7 bases for V and 3 bases for J; bases not matched to a gene: 19. CDR1 and CDR2 (germline): MDHEN, SYDVKM. The CDR3 contains 18 residues. CDR3 sequence reads: CASTKPDSAGGRDTEAFF. The CDR3 nucleotides read TGTGCCAGCACAAAACCCGACTCGGCAGGGGGCAGGGACACTGAAGCTTTCTTT.

This chain uses TRBV6-1 with TRBJ1-2; D gene ambiguous. Germline loops: CDR1 MNHNS, CDR2 SASEGT. Between the trimmed V and J ends, which lost 6 bases and 3 bases, there was a span of 8 bases. The CDR3 has 12 amino acids. Here the CDR3 reads CASRVRDYGYTF. The CDR3 DNA is TGTGCCAGCAGGGTAAGGGACTATGGCTACACCTTC.

This rearrangement joins TRBV27 to TRBJ1-5; 8 nucleotides align to TRBD1. The CDR3 extends over 16 amino acids. The germline V gene encodes CDR1 MNHEY and CDR2 SMNVEV (reference sequence). V shed 4 bases and J 7 bases; nucleotides not matched to a gene: 12. The CDR3 DNA reads TGTGCCAGCAGTTCTGCGGGACAGGTCAGGGGGCAGCCCCAGCATTTT. Encoded protein: CASSSAGQVRGQPQHF.

The chain carries TRBV10-3 and TRBJ2-7, with 12 bases identical to TRBD2. CDR3 length: 16 amino acids. Losses at the gene ends were 5 bases for V and 0 bases for J; bases not matched to a gene: 5. Looked up from germline, CDR1 is ENHRY and CDR2 is SYGVKD. This CDR3 is CAISPGTSGSSYEQYF. Here the CDR3 DNA reads TGTGCCATCAGTCCAGGGACTAGCGGGTCCTCCTACGAGCAGTACTTC.

The rearrangement uses TRBV28 and TRBJ2-6; the D gene is possibly TRBD2 (5 bases). Trimming took off 6 bases at V and 0 bases at J, with 12 bases between the two ends. The CDR3 covers 16 residues. Looked up from germline, CDR1 is MDHEN and CDR2 is SYDVKM. Here the CDR3 reads CASRTGDASGANVLTF. The DNA for the CDR3 is TGTGCCAGCAGGACCGGGGATGCCTCTGGGGCCAACGTCCTGACTTTC.

The genes are TRBV5-6 and TRBJ2-1, with 9 bases fitting TRBD2. The J segment lost 9 bases and the V segment lost 0 bases, leaving 4 bases of the junction unmatched. The CDR3 is 14 residues long. Germline V CDR1 and CDR2: SGHDT, YYEEEE. The CDR3 loop is CASSLVSGSGEQFF. The CDR3 region has the DNA TGTGCCAGCAGCTTGGTTAGCGGGAGTGGTGAGCAGTTCTTC.

The chain links TRBV7-9 to TRBJ2-2; D gene uncertain. V lost 0 bases and J 5 bases, leaving 7 bases between the germline ends. There are 14 residues in the CDR3. The germline V gene encodes CDR1 SEHNR and CDR2 FQNEAQ (reference sequence). CDR3: CASSLAFGTGELFF. In nucleotides, the CDR3 is TGTGCCAGCAGCTTAGCCTTCGGTACCGGGGAGCTGTTTTTT.

Details on this clone: The sample holds other DNA sequences that translate to the same CDR3. The chain links TRBV5-4 to TRBJ1-1; D ambiguous. The CDR3 length is 13 residues. Trimming took 2 bases from V and 1 from J, leaving 6 bases between them. Germline-derived CDR1 and CDR2 are SGHNT and YYREEE (reference sequence). CDR3 coding DNA: TGTGCCAGCAGCTTCGGGCAGAACACTGAAGCTTTCTTT. This translates into CASSFGQNTEAFF.

The V call is TRBV28, the J call TRBJ2-4, with unresolved D. The CDR3 has 14 amino acids. V was pared by 6 bases and J by 3 bases, with 12 bases between. In germline, CDR1 is MDHEN, CDR2 SYDVKM. The CDR3 loop reads CASRARWNKNIQYF. CDR3 nucleotide sequence: TGTGCCAGCAGGGCCAGGTGGAACAAAAACATTCAGTACTTC. Looking up the rest from reference TRBV28 and TRBJ2-4 gives the full variable domain: DVKVTQSSRYLVKRTGEKVFLECVQDMDHENMFWYRQDPGLGLRLIYFSYDVKMKEKGDIPEGYSVSREKKERFSLILESASTNQTSMYLCASRARWNKNIQYFGAGTRLSVL.